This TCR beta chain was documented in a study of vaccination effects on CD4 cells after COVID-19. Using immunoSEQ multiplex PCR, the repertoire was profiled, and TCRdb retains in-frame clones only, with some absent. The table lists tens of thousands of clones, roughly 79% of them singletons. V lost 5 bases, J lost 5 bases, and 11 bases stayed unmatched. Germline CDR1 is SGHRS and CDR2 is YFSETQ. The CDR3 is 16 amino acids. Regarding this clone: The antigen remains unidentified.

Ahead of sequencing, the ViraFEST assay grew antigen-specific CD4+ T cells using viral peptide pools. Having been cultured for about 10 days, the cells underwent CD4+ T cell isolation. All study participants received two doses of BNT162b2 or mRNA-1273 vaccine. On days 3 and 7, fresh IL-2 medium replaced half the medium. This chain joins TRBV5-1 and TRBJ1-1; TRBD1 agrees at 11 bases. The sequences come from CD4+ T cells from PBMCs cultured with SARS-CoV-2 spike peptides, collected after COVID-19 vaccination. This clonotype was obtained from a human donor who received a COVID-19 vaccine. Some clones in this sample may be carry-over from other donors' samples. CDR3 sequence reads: CASRAMDRGPGTEAFF. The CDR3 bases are TGCGCCAGCAGAGCGATGGACAGGGGGCCGGGGACTGAAGCTTTCTTT.